These T cell receptor beta chains were read from a single sample in a study of type 1 regulatory T cells. MiXCR, run by TCRdb on the reads, gives a single entry per CDR3 protein. The sample contains about 68,000 distinct CDR3 sequences, about 60% of which appear only once. For these TCRs, the target antigens are not known. The specimen was cultured T cells, either the whole culture or a sorted T cell fraction (not recorded which). The source is a human donor in good health. CDR3s include the opening cysteine and the closing phenylalanine or tryptophan. The D gene is left open where the match is weak. The size entry is marked missing in some rows and otherwise reads once, few, many or a size class.

CDR3aa	CDR3nt	d_gene	abundance	v_gene	j_gene
CASAVNSLNEQFF	TGTGCCAGCGCGGTTAATAGTCTAAATGAGCAGTTCTTC	-	-	TRBV25-1	TRBJ2-1
CASSLVVKSNQPQHF	TGTGCCAGCAGCTTAGTCGTAAAAAGCAATCAGCCCCAGCATTTT	-	-	TRBV7-2	TRBJ1-5
CSVRDLTQGAGTDTQYF	TGCAGCGTACGTGATCTGACACAGGGGGCTGGCACAGATACGCAGTATTTT	TRBD1	-	TRBV29-1	TRBJ2-3
CASSSESSGSSYNEQFF	TGTGCCAGCAGCTCCGAGTCTTCCGGGAGCTCCTACAATGAGCAGTTCTTC	-	-	TRBV7-3	TRBJ2-1
CSASYSGANVLTF	TGCAGTGCTAGTTACTCTGGGGCCAACGTCCTGACTTTC	-	few	TRBV20-1	TRBJ2-6
CASSPLAGVRDTQYF	TGTGCCAGCTCACCGCTAGCGGGAGTAAGAGATACGCAGTATTTT	TRBD2	-	TRBV18	TRBJ2-3
CASSQDLLAGDVETQYF	TGTGCCAGCAGCCAAGATTTACTAGCGGGAGATGTAGAGACCCAGTACTTC	TRBD2	-	TRBV4-2	TRBJ2-5
CASRSLGNTGELFF	TGCGCCAGCAGATCCTTAGGGAACACCGGGGAGCTGTTTTTT	-	-	TRBV5-1	TRBJ2-2
CASSRLRQGALNYGYTF	TGTGCCAGCAGTCGACTCAGACAGGGGGCGCTTAACTATGGCTACACCTTC	TRBD1	-	TRBV6-5	TRBJ1-2
CSVLEPSQGNYGYTF	TGCAGCGTCCTGGAGCCCTCACAGGGGAACTATGGCTACACCTTC	TRBD1	few	TRBV29-1	TRBJ1-2
CASSQDPPGGSSYNEQFF	TGCGCCAGCAGCCAAGATCCCCCTGGGGGGAGCTCCTACAATGAGCAGTTCTTC	-	-	TRBV4-3	TRBJ2-1
CASSLAETVNTIYF	TGTGCCAGCAGCTTAGCGGAGACAGTTAACACCATATATTTT	-	-	TRBV7-9	TRBJ1-3
CASSYGDIQETQYF	TGTGCCAGCAGTTACGGGGACATCCAAGAGACCCAGTACTTC	-	-	TRBV6-2/TRBV6-3	TRBJ2-5
CASRSGTGVTGEQFF	TGCGCCAGCAGATCCGGGACAGGGGTCACGGGTGAGCAGTTCTTC	TRBD1	many	TRBV5-1	TRBJ2-1
CASSLGRASTDTQYF	TGTGCCAGCAGCTTGGGGAGGGCTAGCACAGATACGCAGTATTTT	TRBD2	-	TRBV7-7	TRBJ2-3
CASSLDQPNTGELFF	TGCGCCAGCAGCCTAGACCAACCGAACACCGGGGAGCTGTTTTTT	-	-	TRBV4-3	TRBJ2-2
CATGWGSTGELFF	TGTGCCACCGGGTGGGGATCCACCGGGGAGCTGTTTTTT	-	-	TRBV24-1	TRBJ2-2